This TCR beta chain was sequenced during a study of shared clonotypes between healthy human individuals. General study results and limits: Sequencing depth was a factor that was expected to affect clonotype sharing among donors.

Generated by immunoSEQ multiplex PCR, the TCRdb table keeps only in-frame clones and is missing some. Of around 510,000 clones listed, around 76% were seen once; the top ten hold around 12%. Concerning this clone: The antigen remains unidentified.

Deletions cut 0 bases from V and 3 bases from J, with 9 bases between. Germline V CDR1 and CDR2: SGHAT, FQNNGV. This CDR3 has 15 residues. The TCR comes from a woman between 40 and 50 years old in good health. Some clones in this sample may be carry-over from other donors' samples. The sequenced sample consisted of PBMCs. The V call is TRBV11-2, the J call TRBJ2-1; D is undetermined. CDR3 nucleotide sequence: TGTGCCAGCAGCTTAGACTCCGGTTTCTACAATGAGCAGTTCTTC. This translates into CASSLDSGFYNEQFF.